This T cell receptor beta chain was documented in a study of T-cell reconstitution after alpha-beta-depleted transplantation in children. Unique molecular identifiers tagged the TCRbeta library. TCRdb called the PCR reads again in MiXCR, with one record for every CDR3 protein. Here the sample spans roughly 200,000 distinct CDR3 sequences, around 9.5% being singletons. Trimming took 0 bases from V and 7 from J, leaving 15 bases between them. Per germline, CDR1 DFQATT and CDR2 SNEGSKA (reference sequence). The CDR3 is 14 amino acids. In this sample, this clonotype turned up many times. The chain uses TRBV20-1 and TRBJ1-1; D is perhaps TRBD1 (6 bases). The sequence was collected from a human donor who donated a stem cell graft to a child with acute lymphoblastic leukemia. The source was PBMCs from the stem cell graft donor, collected from the stem cell graft. In DNA form, the CDR3 reads TGCAGTGCTAGAGATCATGGGGGCCTCAATGAAGCTTTCTTT. Residues: CSARDHGGLNEAFF.